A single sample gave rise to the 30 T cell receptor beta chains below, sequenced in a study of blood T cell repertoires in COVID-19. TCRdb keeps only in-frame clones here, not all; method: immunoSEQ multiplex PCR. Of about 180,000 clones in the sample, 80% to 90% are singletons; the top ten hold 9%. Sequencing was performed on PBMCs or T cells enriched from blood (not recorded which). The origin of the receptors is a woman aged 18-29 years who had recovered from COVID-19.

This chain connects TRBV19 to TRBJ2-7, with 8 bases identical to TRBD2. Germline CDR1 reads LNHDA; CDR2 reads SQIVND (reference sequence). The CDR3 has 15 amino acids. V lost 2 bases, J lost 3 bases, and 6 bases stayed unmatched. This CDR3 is CASSIQTSASYEQYF. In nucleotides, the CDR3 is TGTGCCAGTAGTATACAGACTAGCGCGAGCTACGAGCAGTACTTC.

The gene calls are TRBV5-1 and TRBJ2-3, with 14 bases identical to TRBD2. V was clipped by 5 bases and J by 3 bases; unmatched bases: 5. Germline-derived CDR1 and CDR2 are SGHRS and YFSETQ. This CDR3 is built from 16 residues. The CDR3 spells CASREGLAGVTDTQYF. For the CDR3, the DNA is TGCGCCAGCAGAGAGGGACTAGCGGGGGTAACAGATACGCAGTATTTT. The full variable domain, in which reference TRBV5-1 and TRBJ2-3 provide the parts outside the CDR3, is KAGVTQTPRYLIKTRGQQVTLSCSPISGHRSVSWYQQTPGQGLQFLFEYFSETQRNKGNFPGRFSGRQFSNSRSEMNVSTLELGDSALYLCASREGLAGVTDTQYFGPGTRLTVL.

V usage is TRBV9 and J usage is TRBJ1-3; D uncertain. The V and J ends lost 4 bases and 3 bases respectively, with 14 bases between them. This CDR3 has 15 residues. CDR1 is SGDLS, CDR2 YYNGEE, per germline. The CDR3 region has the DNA TGTGCCAGCAGCTCCGACGGCGGGTATGGAAACACCATATATTTT. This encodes CASSSDGGYGNTIYF. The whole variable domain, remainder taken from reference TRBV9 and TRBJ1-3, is DSGVTQTPKHLITATGQRVTLRCSPRSGDLSVYWYQQSLDQGLQFLIQYYNGEERAKGNILERFSAQQFPDLHSELNLSSLELGDSALYFCASSSDGGYGNTIYFGEGSWLTVV.

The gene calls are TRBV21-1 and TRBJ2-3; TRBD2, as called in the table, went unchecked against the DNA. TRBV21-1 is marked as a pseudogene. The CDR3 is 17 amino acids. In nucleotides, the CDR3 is TGTGCCAGCGGCTTATTTGGGGGGGGGCGCAGCACAGATACGCAGTATTTT. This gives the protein CASGLFGGGRSTDTQYF.

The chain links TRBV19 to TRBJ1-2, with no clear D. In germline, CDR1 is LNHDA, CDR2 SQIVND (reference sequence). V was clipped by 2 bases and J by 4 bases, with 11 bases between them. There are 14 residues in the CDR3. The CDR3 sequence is CASSITGGSYGYTF. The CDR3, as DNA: TGTGCCAGTAGTATAACGGGAGGAAGCTATGGCTACACCTTC.

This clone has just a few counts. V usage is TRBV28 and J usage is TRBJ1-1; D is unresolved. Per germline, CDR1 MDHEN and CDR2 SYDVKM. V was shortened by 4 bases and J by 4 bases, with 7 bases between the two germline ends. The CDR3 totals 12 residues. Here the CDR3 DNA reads TGTGCCAGCAGTTCACAGTTCACTGAAGCTTTCTTT. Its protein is CASSSQFTEAFF. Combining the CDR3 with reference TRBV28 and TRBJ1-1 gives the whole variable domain DVKVTQSSRYLVKRTGEKVFLECVQDMDHENMFWYRQDPGLGLRLIYFSYDVKMKEKGDIPEGYSVSREKKERFSLILESASTNQTSMYLCASSSQFTEAFFGQGTRLTVV.

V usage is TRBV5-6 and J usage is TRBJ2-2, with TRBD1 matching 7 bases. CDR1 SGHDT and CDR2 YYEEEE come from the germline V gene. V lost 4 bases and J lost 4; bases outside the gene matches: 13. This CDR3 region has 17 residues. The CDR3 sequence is CASSPKGAGTSTGELFF. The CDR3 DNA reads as TGTGCCAGCAGCCCAAAGGGGGCAGGGACAAGCACCGGGGAGCTGTTTTTT.

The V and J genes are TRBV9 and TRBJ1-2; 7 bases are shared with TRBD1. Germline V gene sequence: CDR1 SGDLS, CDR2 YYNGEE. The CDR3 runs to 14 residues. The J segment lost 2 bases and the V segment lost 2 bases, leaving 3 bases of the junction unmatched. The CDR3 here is CASSVDRENYGYTF. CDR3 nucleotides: TGTGCCAGCAGCGTCGACAGGGAGAACTATGGCTACACCTTC.

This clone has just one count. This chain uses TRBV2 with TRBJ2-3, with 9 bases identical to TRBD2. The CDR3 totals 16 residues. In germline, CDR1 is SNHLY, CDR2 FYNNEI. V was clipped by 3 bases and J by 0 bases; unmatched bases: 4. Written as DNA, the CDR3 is TGTGCCAGCAGTGACTTAGCGGGGGCGAGCACAGATACGCAGTATTTT. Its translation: CASSDLAGASTDTQYF.

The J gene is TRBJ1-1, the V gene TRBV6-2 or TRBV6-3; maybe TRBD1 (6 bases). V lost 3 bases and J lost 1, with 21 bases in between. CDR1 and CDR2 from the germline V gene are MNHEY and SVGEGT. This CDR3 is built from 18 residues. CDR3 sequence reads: CASSYERGANIGNTEAFF. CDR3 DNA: TGTGCCAGCAGTTATGAACGGGGGGCGAACATCGGGAACACTGAAGCTTTCTTT.

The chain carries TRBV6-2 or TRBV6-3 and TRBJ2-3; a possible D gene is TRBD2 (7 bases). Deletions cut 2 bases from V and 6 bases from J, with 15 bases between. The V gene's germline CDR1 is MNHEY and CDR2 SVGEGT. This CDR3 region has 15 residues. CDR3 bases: TGTGCCAGCAGTTACGGGGGGGCTGGTTCCGATACGCAGTATTTT. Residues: CASSYGGAGSDTQYF.

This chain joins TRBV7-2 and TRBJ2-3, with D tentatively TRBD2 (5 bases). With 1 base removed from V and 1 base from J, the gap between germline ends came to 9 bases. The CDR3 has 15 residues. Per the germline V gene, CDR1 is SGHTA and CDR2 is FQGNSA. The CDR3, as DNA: TGTGCCAGCAGCTTAGTCCGGGAACGCACAGATACGCAGTATTTT. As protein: CASSLVRERTDTQYF. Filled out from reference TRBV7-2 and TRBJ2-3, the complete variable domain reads GAGVSQSPSNKVTEKGKDVELRCDPISGHTALYWYRQSLGQGLEFLIYFQGNSAPDKSGLPSDRFSAERTGGSVSTLTIQRTQQEDSAVYLCASSLVRERTDTQYFGPGTRLTVL.

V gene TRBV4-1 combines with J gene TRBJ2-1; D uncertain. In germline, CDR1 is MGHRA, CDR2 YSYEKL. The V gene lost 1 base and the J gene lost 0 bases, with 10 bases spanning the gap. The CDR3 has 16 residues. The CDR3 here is CASSQVVRDSYNEQFF. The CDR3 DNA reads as TGCGCCAGCAGCCAAGTTGTTCGCGACTCCTACAATGAGCAGTTCTTC.

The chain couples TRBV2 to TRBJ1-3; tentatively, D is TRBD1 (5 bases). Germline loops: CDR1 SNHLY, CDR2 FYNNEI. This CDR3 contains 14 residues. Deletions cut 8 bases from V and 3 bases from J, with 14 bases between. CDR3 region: CASGGGVDGNTIYF. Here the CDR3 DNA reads TGTGCCAGCGGTGGGGGGGTTGATGGAAACACCATATATTTT.

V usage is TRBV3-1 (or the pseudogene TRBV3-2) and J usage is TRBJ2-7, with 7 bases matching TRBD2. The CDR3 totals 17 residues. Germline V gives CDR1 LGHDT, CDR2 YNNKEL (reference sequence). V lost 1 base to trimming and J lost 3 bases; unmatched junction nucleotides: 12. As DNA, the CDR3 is TGTGCCAGCAGCCAAGGGTGGCTTGGGACTAACCTCTACGAGCAGTACTTC. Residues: CASSQGWLGTNLYEQYF.

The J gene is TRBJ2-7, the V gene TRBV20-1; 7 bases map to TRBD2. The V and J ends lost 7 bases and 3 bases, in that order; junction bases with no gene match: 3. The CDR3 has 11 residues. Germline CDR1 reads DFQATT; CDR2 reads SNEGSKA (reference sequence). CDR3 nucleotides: TGCAGTGGACTAGCCGTCTACGAGCAGTACTTC. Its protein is CSGLAVYEQYF.

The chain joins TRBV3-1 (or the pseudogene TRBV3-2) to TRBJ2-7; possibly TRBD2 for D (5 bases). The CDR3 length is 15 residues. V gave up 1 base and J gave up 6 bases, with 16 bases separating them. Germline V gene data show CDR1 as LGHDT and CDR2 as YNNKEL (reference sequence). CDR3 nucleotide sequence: TGTGCCAGCAGCCAAGTCGGGAACGGCCCGGGCGAGCAGTACTTC. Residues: CASSQVGNGPGEQYF.

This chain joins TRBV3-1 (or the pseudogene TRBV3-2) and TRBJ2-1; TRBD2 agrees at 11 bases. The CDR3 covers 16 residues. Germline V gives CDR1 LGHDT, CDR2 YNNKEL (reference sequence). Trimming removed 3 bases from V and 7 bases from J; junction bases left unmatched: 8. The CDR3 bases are TGTGCCAGCAGCCATATAGCGGGGGGGCCACCGAATGAGCAGTTCTTC. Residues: CASSHIAGGPPNEQFF.

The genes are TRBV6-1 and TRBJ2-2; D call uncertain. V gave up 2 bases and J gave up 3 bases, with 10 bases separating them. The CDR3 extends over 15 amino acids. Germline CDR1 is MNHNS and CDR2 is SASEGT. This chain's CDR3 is CASSEWAAYTGELFF. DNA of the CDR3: TGTGCCAGCAGTGAATGGGCAGCCTACACCGGGGAGCTGTTTTTT.

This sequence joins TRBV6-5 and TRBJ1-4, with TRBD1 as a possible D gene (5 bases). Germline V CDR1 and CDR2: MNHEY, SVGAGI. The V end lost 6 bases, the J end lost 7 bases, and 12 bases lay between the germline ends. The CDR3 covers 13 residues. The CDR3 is CASRGGTGEKLFF. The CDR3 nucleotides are TGTGCCAGCAGGGGTGGGACTGGTGAAAAACTGTTTTTT.

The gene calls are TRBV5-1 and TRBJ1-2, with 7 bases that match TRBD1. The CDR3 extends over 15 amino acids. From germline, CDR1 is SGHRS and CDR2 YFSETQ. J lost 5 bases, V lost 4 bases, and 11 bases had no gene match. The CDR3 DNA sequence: TGCGCCAGCAGCCCAGGACAGGCACAGGGGTATGGCTACACCTTC. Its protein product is CASSPGQAQGYGYTF.

The CDR3 reads CATSDKWSETEYNEQFF. In DNA form, the CDR3 reads TGTGCCACCAGTGATAAGTGGTCGGAGACAGAGTACAATGAGCAGTTCTTC. The chain employs TRBV24-1 and TRBJ2-1, with a weak D call TRBD1 (5 bases). CDR1 is KGHDR and CDR2 is SFDVKD in the germline V gene. This CDR3 spans 17 amino acids. Trimming took off 3 bases at V and 4 bases at J, with 18 bases between the two ends.

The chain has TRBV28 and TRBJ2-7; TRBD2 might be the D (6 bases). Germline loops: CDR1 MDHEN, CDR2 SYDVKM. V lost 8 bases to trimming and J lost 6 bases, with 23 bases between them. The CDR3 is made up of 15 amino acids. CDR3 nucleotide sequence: TGTGCCAGCTCTACGTGGAGGGGTTCAGCGGCCGAGCAGTACTTC. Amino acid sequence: CASSTWRGSAAEQYF.

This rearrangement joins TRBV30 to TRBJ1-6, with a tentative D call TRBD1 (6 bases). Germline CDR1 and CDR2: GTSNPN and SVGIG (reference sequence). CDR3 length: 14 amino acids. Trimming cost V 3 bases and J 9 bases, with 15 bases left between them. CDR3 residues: CAWSAQGKGSPLHF. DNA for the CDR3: TGTGCCTGGAGCGCCCAGGGGAAAGGTTCACCCCTCCACTTT.

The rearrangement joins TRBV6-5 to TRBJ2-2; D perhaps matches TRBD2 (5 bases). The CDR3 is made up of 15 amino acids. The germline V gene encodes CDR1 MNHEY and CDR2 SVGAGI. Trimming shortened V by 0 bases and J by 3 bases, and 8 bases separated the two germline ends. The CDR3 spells CASSYSNGDTGELFF. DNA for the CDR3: TGTGCCAGCAGTTACTCGAACGGGGACACCGGGGAGCTGTTTTTT.

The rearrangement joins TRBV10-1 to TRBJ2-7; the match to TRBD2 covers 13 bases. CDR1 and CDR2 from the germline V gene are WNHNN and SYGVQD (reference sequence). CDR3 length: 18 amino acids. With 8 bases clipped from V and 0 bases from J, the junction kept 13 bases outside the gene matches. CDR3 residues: CASQSQTSGGPSSYEQYF. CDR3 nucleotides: TGCGCCAGCCAATCCCAGACTAGCGGGGGGCCGAGCTCCTACGAGCAGTACTTC.

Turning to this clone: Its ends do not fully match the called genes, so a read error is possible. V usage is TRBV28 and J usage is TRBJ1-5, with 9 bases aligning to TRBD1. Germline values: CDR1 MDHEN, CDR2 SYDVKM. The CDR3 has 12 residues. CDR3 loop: CSTQGAGQPQHF. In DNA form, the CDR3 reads TGCTCTACACAGGGGGCGGGACAGCCCCAGCATTTT.

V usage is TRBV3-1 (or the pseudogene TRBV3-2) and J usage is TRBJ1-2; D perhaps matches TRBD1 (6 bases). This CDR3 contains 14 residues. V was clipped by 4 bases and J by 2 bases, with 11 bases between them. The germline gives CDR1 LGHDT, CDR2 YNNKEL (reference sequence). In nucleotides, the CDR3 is TGTGCCAGCAGCCCAGCCGGACAGAACTATGGCTACACCTTC. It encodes CASSPAGQNYGYTF.

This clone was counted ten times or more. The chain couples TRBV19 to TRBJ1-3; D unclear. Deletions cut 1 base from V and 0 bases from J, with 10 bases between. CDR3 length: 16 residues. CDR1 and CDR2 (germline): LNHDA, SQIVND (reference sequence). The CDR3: CASSIVRGTSGNTIYF. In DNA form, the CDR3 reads TGTGCCAGTAGTATAGTTCGGGGAACCTCTGGAAACACCATATATTTT.

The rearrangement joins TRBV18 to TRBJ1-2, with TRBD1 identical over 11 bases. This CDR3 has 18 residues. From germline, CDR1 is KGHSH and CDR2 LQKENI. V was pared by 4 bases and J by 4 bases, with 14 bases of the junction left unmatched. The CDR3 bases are TGTGCCAGCTCACAACCTTTTCCCGGGACAGGGGGGGGCTATGGCTACACCTTC. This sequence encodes CASSQPFPGTGGGYGYTF.